Presented here are 29 T cell receptor beta chains from one specimen sequenced in a study of spatial heterogeneity in lung cancer. TCRdb reanalysed the 5' RACE reads using MiXCR and keeps one entry per CDR3 protein. The sample consists of about 47,000 distinct CDR3 sequences, around 7% of them appearing once. This sample's time point: blood at routine non-recurrence follow-up after resection. Whole RNA came from tumor, nontumor lung or frozen PBMC and was sequenced without being sorted. Sequences were derived from PBMCs, sampled at follow-up. The receptors derive from a female donor with early-stage non-small cell lung cancer.

This rearrangement joins TRBV29-1 to TRBJ2-7; the D gene could be TRBD1 or TRBD2 (7 bases each). V was clipped by 5 bases and J by 3 bases, with 14 bases between them. The CDR3 is 13 amino acids. The V gene's germline CDR1 is SQVTM and CDR2 ANQGSEA. CDR3 loop: CSVSGTEDYEQYF. The CDR3 nucleotides are TGCAGCGTTAGCGGGACAGAAGACTACGAGCAGTACTTC.

This clonotype was found once. The chain is built from TRBV7-9 and TRBJ1-5; possible D gene TRBD1, 6 bases. In germline, CDR1 is SEHNR, CDR2 FQNEAQ (reference sequence). V was trimmed by 9 bases and J by 6 bases, leaving 21 bases between them. There are 15 residues in the CDR3. The CDR3 sequence: CASSHTPGAGQPQHF. The DNA for the CDR3 is TGTGCCAGTAGCCACACCCCAGGGGCAGGTCAGCCCCAGCATTTT.

This clonotype was found a few times. The gene calls are TRBV5-5 and TRBJ2-5, with TRBD1 matching over 7 bases. Germline V gene lookup returns CDR1 SGHKS and CDR2 YYEKEE (reference sequence). The CDR3 runs to 14 residues. V trimming: 5 bases; J trimming: 3 bases; junction bases outside the gene matches: 7. The CDR3 loop is CASSPQGLKETQYF. The CDR3 DNA sequence: TGTGCCAGCAGTCCACAGGGGCTCAAAGAGACCCAGTACTTC.

This clonotype was picked up many times. J is TRBJ1-6 and V is TRBV6-1; D gene uncertain. Per the germline V gene, CDR1 is MNHNS and CDR2 is SASEGT. V was cut by 6 bases and J by 11 bases, with 17 bases left in between. This CDR3 comprises 14 residues. This CDR3 reads CASRTGGLPTPLHF. The CDR3 DNA reads TGTGCCAGCAGGACGGGCGGCCTCCCTACACCCCTCCACTTT.

In its sample, this clonotype was seen a few times. The chain has TRBV13 and TRBJ2-2; D is possibly TRBD2 (5 bases). The CDR3 runs 15 residues. V shed 8 bases and J shed 1 base, with 14 bases lying between them. The germline V gene encodes CDR1 PRHDT and CDR2 FYEKMQ (reference sequence). The CDR3 coding sequence is TGTGCCAGCTCCCGGCGGGCCCGGAACACCGGGGAGCTGTTTTTT. Its protein is CASSRRARNTGELFF.

This clonotype was observed many times. In nucleotides, the CDR3 is TGTGCCACCAGCAGAGGGGGGGTGGGCACAGATACGCAGTATTTT. Amino acid sequence: CATSRGGVGTDTQYF. The chain couples TRBV15 to TRBJ2-3, with D possibly matching TRBD2 (6 bases). Trimming removed 1 base from V and 1 base from J, with 9 bases in between. The length of the CDR3 is 15 residues. The germline V gene has CDR1 LNHNV and CDR2 YYDKDF (reference sequence). Together with reference TRBV15 and TRBJ2-3, the CDR3 gives the full variable domain: DAMVIQNPRYQVTQFGKPVTLSCSQTLNHNVMYWYQQKSSQAPKLLFHYYDKDFNNEADTPDNFQSRRPNTSFCFLDIRSPGLGDTAMYLCATSRGGVGTDTQYFGPGTRLTVL.

This clonotype has just a few counts. Here the CDR3 DNA reads TGTGCCAGCAGTGAAGCAGGACCAGGGGCAGGAAACACCATATATTTT. Encoded protein: CASSEAGPGAGNTIYF. The V call is TRBV6-1, the J call TRBJ1-3; D is perhaps TRBD1 (6 bases). Germline V CDR1 and CDR2: MNHNS, SASEGT. CDR3 length equals 16 residues. V was pared by 0 bases and J by 4 bases, with 13 bases between.

This clonotype has at least ten counts. The chain combines TRBV5-1 with TRBJ1-1; 9 nucleotides agree with TRBD1. Germline V CDR1 and CDR2: SGHRS, YFSETQ. V shed 4 bases, J shed 6 bases, and the junction held 7 bases outside the gene matches. This CDR3 spans 14 amino acids. CDR3 residues: CASSTGQGLPEAFF. The CDR3 bases are TGCGCCAGCAGCACTGGACAGGGGTTGCCTGAAGCTTTCTTT.

The J gene is TRBJ2-2, the V gene TRBV30; 9 bases align to TRBD2. This CDR3 contains 17 residues. In germline, CDR1 is GTSNPN, CDR2 SVGIG (reference sequence). V lost 3 bases, J lost 4 bases, and 12 bases stayed unmatched. DNA for the CDR3: TGTGCCTGGAGGGGCCCCAAGCGGGGGGCCCTCACCGGGGAGCTGTTTTTT. As protein: CAWRGPKRGALTGELFF.

This clonotype showed up many times. The genes are TRBV5-1 and TRBJ1-5, with D maybe TRBD1 (5 bases). V was pared by 0 bases and J by 7 bases, with 8 bases between. The germline V gene encodes CDR1 SGHRS and CDR2 YFSETQ. The CDR3 is 13 amino acids. CDR3 DNA: TGCGCCAGCAGCTTGGGTGAGGGGCAGCCCCAGCATTTT. Translation gives CASSLGEGQPQHF.

This clonotype was picked up many times. The rearrangement uses TRBV5-5 and TRBJ2-5; TRBD1 is a possible D gene (6 bases). Trimming took 4 bases from V and 7 from J, leaving 23 bases between them. This CDR3 region has 16 residues. CDR1 and CDR2 (germline): SGHKS, YYEKEE (reference sequence). This CDR3 reads CASSPDHLDRKGTQYF. CDR3 coding DNA: TGTGCCAGCAGCCCCGACCACCTGGACAGAAAAGGGACCCAGTACTTC.

The J gene is TRBJ1-1, the V gene TRBV4-3; the D is unclear. CDR1 LGHNA and CDR2 YSLEER come from the germline V gene. Trimming removed 0 bases from V and 4 bases from J, with 12 bases in between. This CDR3 is 15 amino acids long. The CDR3 nucleotides are TGCGCCAGCAGCCAAGAACACTCTAGGACCACTGAAGCTTTCTTT. As protein: CASSQEHSRTTEAFF.

This clonotype was detected only a few times. The CDR3 sequence: CASSYARNQPQHF. CDR3 in DNA: TGTGCCAGCAGTTATGCCAGAAATCAGCCCCAGCATTTT. The V gene is TRBV6-6, the J gene TRBJ1-5; D gene ambiguous. V was pared by 3 bases and J by 4 bases, with 7 bases between. This CDR3 has 13 amino acids. CDR1 and CDR2 from the germline V gene are MNHNY and SVGAGI (reference sequence).

This clonotype was detected many times. The V and J genes are TRBV5-1 and TRBJ2-7; 8 bases line up with TRBD1. The CDR3 sequence is 15 residues long. Germline lookup yields CDR1 SGHRS and CDR2 YFSETQ. The V gene end was trimmed by 4 bases and the J gene end by 6 bases; junction bases not matched to a gene: 12. CDR3 amino acids: CASSPLGRGQGEQYF. In nucleotides, the CDR3 is TGCGCCAGCAGCCCCCTCGGCAGGGGGCAGGGCGAGCAGTACTTC.

This clonotype appeared a few times. The chain couples TRBV5-4 to TRBJ2-2, with D unresolved. The germline V gene encodes CDR1 SGHNT and CDR2 YYREEE (reference sequence). The V end was cut by 1 base, the J end by 5 bases, with 9 bases between. The CDR3 spans 14 residues. The CDR3 sequence: CASSLPLGTGELFF. The CDR3 DNA reads as TGTGCCAGCAGCTTGCCCCTGGGTACCGGGGAGCTGTTTTTT.

At least ten counts were recorded for this clonotype. The rearrangement joins TRBV28 to TRBJ2-4; D is unclear. The ends were cut back, 1 base at V and 7 bases at J, with 11 bases in the middle. This CDR3 comprises 14 residues. CDR1 is MDHEN and CDR2 is SYDVKM in the germline V gene. The CDR3 DNA sequence: TGTGCCAGCAGTTTATTGGCACCCGCGAACATTCAGTACTTC. As protein: CASSLLAPANIQYF.

This clonotype has a handful of counts. The chain has TRBV19 and TRBJ2-7; 14 bases agree with TRBD2. This CDR3 has 15 residues. Trimming removed 5 bases from V and 4 bases from J; junction bases left unmatched: 4. Germline CDR1 and CDR2: LNHDA and SQIVND (reference sequence). The CDR3 nucleotides are TGTGCCAGTAGTTGGACTAGCGGGGGGTATTACGAGCAGTACTTC. It specifies CASSWTSGGYYEQYF.

Ten or more counts support this clonotype. V and J are TRBV7-2 and TRBJ2-3, with a tentative D call TRBD2 (5 bases). CDR1 and CDR2 from the germline V gene are SGHTA and FQGNSA. The CDR3 length is 14 residues. The V gene lost 5 bases and the J gene lost 5 bases, with 14 bases spanning the gap. This chain's CDR3 is CASSGRRAGDTQYF. In nucleotides, the CDR3 is TGTGCCAGCAGCGGGCGGCGGGCAGGAGATACGCAGTATTTT.

Points on this clonotype: A much larger clonotype is one base distant, so this may be a read error. This is likely a read error, given that the CDR3 carries no conserved phenylalanine or tryptophan at its end. The chain couples TRBV12-3 or TRBV12-4 to TRBJ1-5; 8 bases align to TRBD1. With V trimmed by 3 bases and J by 7 bases, 5 bases remained unmatched. The CDR3 covers 14 residues. DNA for the CDR3: TGTGCCAGCAGTTTCGGACAGGGCCGACAGCCCCAGCATCTT. The encoded protein is CASSFGQGRQPQHL.

V is TRBV3-1 and J is TRBJ2-3; 7 bases map to TRBD1. This CDR3 comprises 16 residues. The V and J ends lost 0 bases and 1 base, in that order; junction bases with no gene match: 4. CDR1 is LGHDT and CDR2 is YNNKEL in the germline V gene (reference sequence). For the CDR3, the DNA is TGTGCCAGCAGCCAAGACCTTACAGGGGGCACAGATACGCAGTATTTT. Encoded protein: CASSQDLTGGTDTQYF.

The table lists this clonotype with many counts. V and J are TRBV20-1 and TRBJ2-5; D is perhaps TRBD1 (6 bases). This CDR3 spans 13 amino acids. Germline assignment: CDR1 DFQATT and CDR2 SNEGSKA (reference sequence). Between the trimmed V and J ends, which lost 5 bases and 5 bases, there was a span of 15 bases. The DNA of the CDR3 is TGCAGTGCTCTCCGTCTGAGGGGGGAGACCCAGTACTTC. This gives the protein CSALRLRGETQYF.

This clonotype has just a few counts. The rearrangement uses TRBV15 and TRBJ2-7; maybe TRBD2 (5 bases). The CDR3 is 16 residues long. The ends were cut back, 4 bases at V and 5 bases at J, with 21 bases in the middle. Germline values: CDR1 LNHNV, CDR2 YYDKDF (reference sequence). For the CDR3, the DNA is TGTGCCACCAGCACCGAAGGGTGGACTGGCATCCACGAGCAGTACTTC. Amino acid sequence: CATSTEGWTGIHEQYF.

This clonotype appeared many times. This chain uses TRBV7-2 with TRBJ1-4; D call uncertain. Germline V CDR1 and CDR2: SGHTA, FQGNSA. The CDR3 has 13 amino acids. Trimming took off 2 bases at V and 1 base at J, with 2 bases between the two ends. CDR3 loop: CASSLRTNEKLFF. The CDR3 coding sequence is TGTGCCAGCAGCTTAAGAACTAATGAAAAACTGTTTTTT.

This clonotype was found a few times. The V gene is TRBV14, the J gene TRBJ1-2; D is unclear. The V and J ends lost 4 bases and 6 bases respectively, with 12 bases between them. CDR3 length equals 13 residues. Germline V CDR1 and CDR2: SGHDN, FVKESK. CDR3 loop: CASSRSGYHGYTF. CDR3 sequence (DNA): TGTGCCAGCAGCCGATCCGGGTACCATGGCTACACCTTC.

This clonotype came up many times. V is TRBV7-2 and J is TRBJ2-2, with TRBD1 identical over 11 bases. This CDR3 has 16 residues. Germline-derived CDR1 and CDR2 are SGHTA and FQGNSA. J gave up 0 bases and V 5 bases, and 2 bases lay outside the gene matches. The CDR3 coding sequence is TGTGCCAGCAGCAAGGGACAGGGGGCGAACACCGGGGAGCTGTTTTTT. Translation: CASSKGQGANTGELFF.

V is TRBV3-1 and J is TRBJ1-6; the D gene is possibly TRBD1 (6 bases). The length of the CDR3 is 14 residues. From germline, CDR1 is LGHDT and CDR2 YNNKEL (reference sequence). V gave up 0 bases and J gave up 7 bases, with 7 bases separating them. The DNA for the CDR3 is TGTGCCAGCAGCCAAGAACAGGGAAATTCACCCCTCCACTTT. It specifies CASSQEQGNSPLHF.

This clonotype was counted a few times. This chain connects TRBV10-3 to TRBJ1-1; 12 nucleotides line up with TRBD1. V lost 10 bases to trimming and J lost 3 bases; unmatched junction nucleotides: 21. This CDR3 has 19 residues. Germline values: CDR1 ENHRY, CDR2 SYGVKD. The CDR3 nucleotides read TGTGCCACCCAACTGGGACAGGGGGCGCGAAGCAACCCATACACTGAAGCTTTCTTT. The encoded protein is CATQLGQGARSNPYTEAFF.

This clonotype has at least ten counts. The rearrangement uses TRBV5-1 and TRBJ2-2, with 9 nucleotides matching TRBD2. The V segment lost 0 bases and the J segment 6 bases; nucleotides outside the gene matches: 3. Germline assignment: CDR1 SGHRS and CDR2 YFSETQ. The length of the CDR3 is 15 residues. Here the CDR3 reads CASSLDVAGAGELFF. CDR3 nucleotide sequence: TGCGCCAGCAGCTTGGACGTAGCGGGGGCCGGGGAGCTGTTTTTT.

This clonotype has a count of ten or more. The chain carries TRBV10-1 and TRBJ2-3, with a weak D call TRBD2 (6 bases). Germline lookup yields CDR1 WNHNN and CDR2 SYGVQD (reference sequence). V lost 3 bases and J 0 bases, leaving 10 bases between the germline ends. The CDR3 totals 15 residues. Written as DNA, the CDR3 is TGCGCCAGCAGTGATGCGGCGGGAAGCACAGATACGCAGTATTTT. It translates to CASSDAAGSTDTQYF.